This TCR beta chain was profiled in a study of T-cell memory formation after mild COVID-19. As for the study in general: TCR clusters showed largely donor specificity. Whole-study findings and limits: Contracting clones from day 15 to 85 showed balanced CD4/CD8; later expanders favored CD4+. Pre-infection memory already had some responding clones, implying cross-reactive memory joined.

Remarks on this clonotype: Its target is unknown.

V trimming: 4 bases; J trimming: 8 bases; junction bases outside the gene matches: 3. This CDR3 has 12 amino acids. Per the germline V gene, CDR1 is SGHTA and CDR2 is FQGNSA. Libraries for TCRalpha and TCRbeta carried sample barcodes and unique molecular identifiers via 5'RACE. TCRdb re-called the 5' RACE reads with MiXCR, one entry per CDR3 protein. The sample shows about 400,000 distinct CDR3 sequences, about 15% of them seen only once. The TCR originated in a man aged 18 to 29 who had mild COVID-19 (a few samples of this study predate the infection). Cell type and time point are not known. This chain joins TRBV7-2 and TRBJ1-1; 8 nucleotides match TRBD1. The sequencing sample was made of PBMCs or a T cell subset sorted from them (not recorded which). The CDR3 nucleotides read TGTGCCAGCAGCTCATACAGGGGGGAAGCTTTCTTT. Amino acids: CASSSYRGEAFF.